The sequence of this TCR beta chain was determined in a study of T cell responses to AZD1222 COVID-19 vaccine. Assay: immunoSEQ multiplex PCR; the TCRdb copy retains only in-frame clones and omits some. The sample holds some 150,000 clones, 85% to 95% seen once. The CDR3 has 14 amino acids. The V and J ends lost 5 bases and 3 bases respectively, with 11 bases between them. Per the germline V gene, CDR1 is SGHVS and CDR2 is FQNEAQ. V usage is TRBV7-8 and J usage is TRBJ1-5, with D possibly matching TRBD1 (6 bases). The clonotype comes from an adult in good health. Sequencing used peripheral blood, obtained on day 0 of AZD1222 vaccination. The CDR3 sequence: CASSLDSLNQPQHF. The CDR3 nucleotides are TGTGCCAGCAGCCTGGACAGTCTCAATCAGCCCCAGCATTTT.